This is a list of T cell receptor beta chains from one sample in a study of T cells in Graves' hyperthyroidism and ophthalmopathy. MiXCR was run by TCRdb on the multiplex PCR reads, yielding one entry per CDR3 protein. In the table there are fewer than 500,000 distinct CDR3 sequences, roughly 13% of which are singletons. Sequenced: blood. Receptors were obtained from a man younger than 40 with Graves' hyperthyroidism that later progressed to Graves' ophthalmopathy. The conserved cysteine and the conserved F or W are not part of the CDR3 here.

CDR3 protein	V gene	J gene
SAKGTGVDYGYT	TRBV20-1	TRBJ1-2
ASSVDRTQNTGELF	TRBV9	TRBJ2-2
ASSSRTGEGNSPLH	TRBV5-1	TRBJ1-6
ACISSGNTIY	TRBV30	TRBJ1-3
SVDGGPTDTQY	TRBV29-1	TRBJ2-3
ASSIPVSGELF	TRBV19	TRBJ2-2
SAATGGLGIEQF	TRBV20-1	TRBJ2-1
ASSLEGRGRKF	TRBV7-9	TRBJ2-1
ASSLAGVVGDTQY	TRBV12-3/TRBV12-4	TRBJ2-3
ASSLVLAGGRDIQY	TRBV5-1	TRBJ2-4
ASSQDAGGLAGIGNIQY	TRBV4-2	TRBJ2-4
ASRRTGENTEAF	TRBV5-1	TRBJ1-1
ASSSQAGGRTQY	TRBV28	TRBJ2-5
ASSLAGTPGYEQF	TRBV5-1	TRBJ2-1
SARSGHNEKLF	TRBV20-1	TRBJ1-4
AWSQGVLAKNIQY	TRBV30	TRBJ2-4
ATSRERGATDTQY	TRBV15	TRBJ2-3
ASSHLAVDNEQF	TRBV3-1	TRBJ2-1
ASSLGRNRAGNNEQF	TRBV12-3/TRBV12-4	TRBJ2-1
ASSESRRGGEQY	TRBV6-1	TRBJ2-7
ASSVEPGVNQPQH	TRBV9	TRBJ1-5
AWSVGFRNEQF	TRBV30	TRBJ2-1
ASSPKGQPYEQY	TRBV18	TRBJ2-7
ASSADRRKLF	TRBV7-8	TRBJ1-4
ASSLFGGNYGYT	TRBV28	TRBJ1-2
ASSFGQGGNIQY	TRBV6-5	TRBJ2-4
ASSFQGVEQY	TRBV11-2	TRBJ2-7
ASSLTGLVNEQF	TRBV7-2	TRBJ2-1
ASSFTRGGNGELF	TRBV5-6	TRBJ2-2
ASITGWLAGETSTDTQY	TRBV28	TRBJ2-3
AWTLVDNSPLH	TRBV30	TRBJ1-6
ASSPPGQSTDTQY	TRBV5-1	TRBJ2-3
SAERTGGEDEQF	TRBV20-1	TRBJ2-1